This T cell receptor (beta chain) is drawn from a study of post-analysis software for immune sequencing data. Study-level points and caveats: Elevated frequency relative to controls characterized 4 or 5 TRBV segments in patients, TRBV5-6, TRBV5-1 and TRBV20-1 among them.

Turning to this clonotype: Its antigen is still unknown.

CDR3 size: 14 residues. Trimming took off 1 base at V and 3 bases at J, with 10 bases between the two ends. CDR1 LGHDT and CDR2 YNNKEL come from the germline V gene (reference sequence). Prepared TCR beta cDNA libraries contained unique molecular identifiers. TCRdb re-called the PCR reads with MiXCR, one entry per CDR3 protein. The table lists roughly 580,000 distinct CDR3 sequences, about 40% of them singletons. This chain uses TRBV3-1 with TRBJ2-7; tentatively, D is TRBD2 (6 bases). This sequence was found in a girl aged 5 to 17 with multiple sclerosis. The sequencing input was blood. The CDR3 reads CASSQVGSGYEQYF. The CDR3 DNA is TGTGCCAGCAGCCAAGTCGGTAGCGGCTACGAGCAGTACTTC.